This TCR beta chain comes out of a study of CD8 T cells in ankylosing spondylitis. Study-level results: Significant enrichment of disease-linked clones was reported in matched ankylosing spondylitis synovial fluid. Disease-linked clones displayed a CD8+ phenotype and appeared relatively rarely in peripheral blood. Some of these motif variants have turned up before, in reports on reactive arthritis synovial fluid and blood. Among TCR beta sequences, a motif of roughly 8 highly homologous variants appeared characteristic of ankylosing spondylitis blood.

TCRdb passed the 5' RACE reads through MiXCR, listing each CDR3 protein once. The data hold roughly 180,000 distinct CDR3 sequences, with over 10% observed a single time. The V and J ends lost 6 bases and 5 bases, in that order; junction bases with no gene match: 4. CDR1 and CDR2 (germline): MNHEY, SVGEGT. CDR3 length equals 15 residues. In the case of this clonotype: The antigen remains undetermined.

The TCR was taken from a female donor with ankylosing spondylitis or in good health (not recorded which). The V gene is TRBV6-2 or TRBV6-3, the J gene TRBJ2-1; 13 bases are shared with TRBD2. The specimen was blood, either unsorted or a sorted T cell fraction (not recorded which). CDR3 protein: CASRRGLAGHNEQFF. In nucleotides, the CDR3 is TGTGCCAGCAGAAGGGGACTAGCGGGACACAATGAGCAGTTCTTC.